This T cell receptor (beta chain) was profiled in a study of CD8 T cells in Susac syndrome. The sequenced target, TCR beta, came from blood CD8+ and CD4+ T cells. The healthy controls were matched to patients by age and sex. Purification of the CD8+ and CD4+ T cells relied on negative isolation, and TEMRA cells underwent FACS enrichment. Random hexamers primed reverse transcription of roughly 0.45 to 1 ug RNA. Amplification of TCR beta CDR3 used immunoSEQ multiplex PCR across 54 Vbeta and 13 Jbeta. One entry per CDR3 protein results from TCRdb running MiXCR on the immunoSEQ multiplex PCR reads. In the table there are 150,000 to 200,000 distinct CDR3 sequences, around 96% of which are singletons. This clonotype was seen a single time. Germline CDR1 reads LNHDA; CDR2 reads SQIVND (reference sequence). The CDR3 consists of 17 residues. V dropped 7 bases and J dropped 1; count of bases not matched to a gene: 12.

The sequenced material came from CD4+ T cells from PBMCs. The rearrangement joins TRBV19 to TRBJ2-3, with TRBD1 matching over 9 bases. The receptor was isolated from a human donor in good health. The CDR3 region is CASNTPGQGRGTDTQYF. The CDR3 DNA reads TGTGCCAGTAATACCCCGGGACAGGGAAGGGGCACAGATACGCAGTATTTT.